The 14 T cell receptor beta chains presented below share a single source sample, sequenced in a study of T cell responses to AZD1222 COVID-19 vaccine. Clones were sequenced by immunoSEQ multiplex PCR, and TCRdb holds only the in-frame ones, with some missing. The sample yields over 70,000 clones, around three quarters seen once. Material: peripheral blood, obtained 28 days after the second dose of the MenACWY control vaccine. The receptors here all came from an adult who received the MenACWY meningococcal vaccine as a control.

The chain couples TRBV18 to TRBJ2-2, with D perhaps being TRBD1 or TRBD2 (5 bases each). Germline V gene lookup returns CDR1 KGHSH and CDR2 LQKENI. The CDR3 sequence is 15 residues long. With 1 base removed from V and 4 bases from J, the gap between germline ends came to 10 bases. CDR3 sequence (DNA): TGTGCCAGCTCACCACTAAAGGGACCCACCGGGGAGCTGTTTTTT. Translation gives CASSPLKGPTGELFF. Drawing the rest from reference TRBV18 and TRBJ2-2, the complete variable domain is NAGVMQNPRHLVRRRGQEARLRCSPMKGHSHVYWYRQLPEEGLKFMVYLQKENIIDESGMPKERFSAEFPKEGPSILRIQQVVRGDSAAYFCASSPLKGPTGELFFGEGSRLTVL.

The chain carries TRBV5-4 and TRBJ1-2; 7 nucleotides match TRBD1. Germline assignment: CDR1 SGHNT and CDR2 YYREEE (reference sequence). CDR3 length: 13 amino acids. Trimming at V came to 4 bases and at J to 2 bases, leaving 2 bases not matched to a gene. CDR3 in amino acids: CASSPGQNYGYTF. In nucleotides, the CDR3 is TGTGCCAGCAGCCCGGGACAGAACTATGGCTACACCTTC.

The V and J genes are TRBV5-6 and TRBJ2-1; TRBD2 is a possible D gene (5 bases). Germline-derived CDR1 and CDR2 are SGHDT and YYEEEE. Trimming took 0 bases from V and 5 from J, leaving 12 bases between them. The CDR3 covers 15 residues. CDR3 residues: CASSLAGIGDNEQFF. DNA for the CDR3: TGTGCCAGCAGCTTGGCGGGGATTGGAGACAATGAGCAGTTCTTC. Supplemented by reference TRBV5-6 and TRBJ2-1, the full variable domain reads DAGVTQSPTHLIKTRGQQVTLRCSPKSGHDTVSWYQQALGQGPQFIFQYYEEEERQRGNFPDRFSGHQFPNYSSELNVNALLLGDSALYLCASSLAGIGDNEQFFGPGTRLTVL.

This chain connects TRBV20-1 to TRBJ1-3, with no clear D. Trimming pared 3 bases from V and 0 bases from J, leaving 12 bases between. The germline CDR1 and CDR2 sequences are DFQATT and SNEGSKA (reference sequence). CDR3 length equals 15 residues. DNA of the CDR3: TGCAGTGCTAGTCGTAAAGCCCTCTCTGGAAACACCATATATTTT. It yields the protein CSASRKALSGNTIYF.

CDR3 bases: TGTGCCAGCACTCTAGGGGGGGCGAACACTGAAGCTTTCTTT. Translated: CASTLGGANTEAFF. The chain uses TRBV6-5 and TRBJ1-1; maybe TRBD1 (6 bases). In germline, CDR1 is MNHEY, CDR2 SVGAGI. The CDR3 is made up of 14 amino acids. The V end lost 7 bases, the J end lost 1 base, and 13 bases lay between the germline ends.

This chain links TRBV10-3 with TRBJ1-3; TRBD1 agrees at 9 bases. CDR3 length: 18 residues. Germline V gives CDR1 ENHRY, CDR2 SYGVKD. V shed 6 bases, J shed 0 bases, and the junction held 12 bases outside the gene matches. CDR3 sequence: CAIRGQGEGPSSGNTIYF. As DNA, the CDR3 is TGTGCCATCAGGGGACAGGGCGAAGGTCCCTCCTCTGGAAACACCATATATTTT.

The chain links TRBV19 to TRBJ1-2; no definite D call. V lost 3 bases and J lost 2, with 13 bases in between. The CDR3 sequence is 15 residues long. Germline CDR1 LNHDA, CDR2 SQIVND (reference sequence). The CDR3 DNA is TGTGCCAGTAGTATGGGCCTACCAAAGAACTATGGCTACACCTTC. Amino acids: CASSMGLPKNYGYTF.

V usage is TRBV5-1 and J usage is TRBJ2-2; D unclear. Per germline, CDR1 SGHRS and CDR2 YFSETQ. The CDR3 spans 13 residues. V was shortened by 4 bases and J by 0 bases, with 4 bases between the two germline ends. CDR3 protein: CASSQTNTGELFF. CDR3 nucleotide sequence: TGCGCCAGCAGCCAAACGAACACCGGGGAGCTGTTTTTT.

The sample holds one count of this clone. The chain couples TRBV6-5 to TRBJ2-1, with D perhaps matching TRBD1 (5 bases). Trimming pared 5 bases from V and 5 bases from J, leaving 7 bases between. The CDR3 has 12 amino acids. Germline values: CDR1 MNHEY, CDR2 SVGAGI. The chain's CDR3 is CASSKQDNEQFF. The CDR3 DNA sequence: TGTGCCAGCAGTAAACAGGACAATGAGCAGTTCTTC.

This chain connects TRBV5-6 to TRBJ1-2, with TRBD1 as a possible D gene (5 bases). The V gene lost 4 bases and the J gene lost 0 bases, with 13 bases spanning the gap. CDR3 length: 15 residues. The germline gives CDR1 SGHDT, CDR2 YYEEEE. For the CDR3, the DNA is TGTGCCAGCAGCCCGGGGACGGCCGCTAACTATGGCTACACCTTC. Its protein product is CASSPGTAANYGYTF.

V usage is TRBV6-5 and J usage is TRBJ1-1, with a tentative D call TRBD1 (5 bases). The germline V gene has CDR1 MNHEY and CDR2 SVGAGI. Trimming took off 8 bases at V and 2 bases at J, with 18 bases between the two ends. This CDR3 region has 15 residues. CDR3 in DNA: TGTGCCAGCCGCTCCCCCGCGGGGGTTAACACTGAAGCTTTCTTT. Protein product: CASRSPAGVNTEAFF.

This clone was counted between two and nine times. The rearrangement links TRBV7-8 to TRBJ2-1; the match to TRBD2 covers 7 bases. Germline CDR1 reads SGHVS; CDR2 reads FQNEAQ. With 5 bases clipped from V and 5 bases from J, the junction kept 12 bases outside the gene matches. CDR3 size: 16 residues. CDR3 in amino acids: CASSPSWGGDDNEQFF. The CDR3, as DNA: TGTGCCAGCAGCCCCAGCTGGGGGGGTGATGACAATGAGCAGTTCTTC.

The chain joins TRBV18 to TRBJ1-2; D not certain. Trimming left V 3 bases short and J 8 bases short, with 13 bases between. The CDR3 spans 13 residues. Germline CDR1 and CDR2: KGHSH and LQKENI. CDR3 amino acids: CASSPEQEGGYTF. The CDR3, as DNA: TGTGCCAGCTCACCGGAGCAGGAGGGCGGCTACACCTTC.

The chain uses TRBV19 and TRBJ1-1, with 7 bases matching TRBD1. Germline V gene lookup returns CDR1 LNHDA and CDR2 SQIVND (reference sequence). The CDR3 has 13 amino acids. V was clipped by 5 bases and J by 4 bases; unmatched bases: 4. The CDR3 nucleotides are TGTGCCAGTAGTTTCCCAGGGGGCACTGAAGCTTTCTTT. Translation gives CASSFPGGTEAFF.